The rows below give T cell receptor beta chains drawn from one sample of a study of T cells expressing NK-cell markers. From the 5' RACE reads, TCRdb lists one entry per CDR3 protein and no DNA. This sample's clone table lists approximately 460,000 distinct CDR3 sequences. The specimen sequenced was blood T cells: a sorted CD56 or NKG2C T cell subset, CD4+ or CD8+ T cells, or bulk PBMC T cells (not recorded which). The receptor set was obtained from a woman aged 18 to 75 in good health. CDR3s include the opening cysteine and the closing phenylalanine or tryptophan.

v_call	j_call	cdr3_aa
TRBV4-3	TRBJ2-3	CASSPLAGETDTQYF
TRBV5-1	TRBJ1-1	CASSWVVGMNTEGFF
TRBV20-1	TRBJ2-1	CSTSPAGGMESYNEQFF
TRBV12-3/TRBV12-4	TRBJ2-5	CASSFRLAGQQETQYF
TRBV6-1	TRBJ1-2	CASSPCWSCGYTF
TRBV5-4	TRBJ2-2	CASSFGTSGPGELFF
TRBV20-1	TRBJ2-7	CSARDLTYEQYF
TRBV12-3/TRBV12-4	TRBJ2-3	CASSLAPSSDTQYF
TRBV2	TRBJ2-2	CASNQGRTGELFF
TRBV4-3	TRBJ2-7	CASSPFYLSYEQYF
TRBV2	TRBJ2-5	CASSEPAQETQYF
TRBV12-3/TRBV12-4	TRBJ2-1	CASSFWGGERDEQFF
TRBV20-1	TRBJ2-1	CSVPPIAGGDNEQFF